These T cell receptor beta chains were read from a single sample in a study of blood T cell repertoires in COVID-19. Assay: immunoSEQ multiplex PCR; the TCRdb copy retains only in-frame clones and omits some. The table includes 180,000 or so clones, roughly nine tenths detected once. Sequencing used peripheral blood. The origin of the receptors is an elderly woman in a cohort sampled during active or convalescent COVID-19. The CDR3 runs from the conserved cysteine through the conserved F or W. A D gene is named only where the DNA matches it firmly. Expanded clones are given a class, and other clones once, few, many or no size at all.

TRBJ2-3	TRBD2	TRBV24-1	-	TGTGCCACCAGTGATGGGACTAGCGGGGGTCCCACAGATACGCAGTATTTT	CATSDGTSGGPTDTQYF
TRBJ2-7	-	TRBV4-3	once	TGCGCCAGCAGCCAAGATTCTGGACACCGATACGAGCAGTACTTC	CASSQDSGHRYEQYF
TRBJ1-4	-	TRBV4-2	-	TGTGCCAGCAGCCAAGCGAAGCAGGGAGGGGAAAAACTGTTTTTT	CASSQAKQGGEKLFF
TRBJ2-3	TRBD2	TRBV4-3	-	TGCGCCAGCAGCCAAGGACTAGCGGGGGGCACAGATACGCAGTATTTT	CASSQGLAGGTDTQYF
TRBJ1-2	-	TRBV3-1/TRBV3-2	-	TGTGCCAGCAGCCAGGCAGTAACTAACTATGGCTACACCTTC	CASSQAVTNYGYTF
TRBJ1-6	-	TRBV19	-	TGTGCCAGTAGTCCCTCAGGGGATTCACCCCTCCACTTT	CASSPSGDSPLHF
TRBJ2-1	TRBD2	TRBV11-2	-	TGTGCCAGCAGCAAAACGGGGGGCTCCTACAATGAGCAGTTCTTC	CASSKTGGSYNEQFF
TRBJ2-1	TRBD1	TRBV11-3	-	TGTGCCAGCAGCCCGGGACAGGGGAATTCTCGCTCCTACAATGAGCAGTTCTTC	CASSPGQGNSRSYNEQFF
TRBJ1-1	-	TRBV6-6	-	TGTGCCAGCAGTTACGCAGGGGAGAACACTGAAGCTTTCTTT	CASSYAGENTEAFF
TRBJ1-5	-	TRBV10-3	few	TGTGCCATCAGTGAGACAGTTGATCAGCCCCAGCATTTT	CAISETVDQPQHF
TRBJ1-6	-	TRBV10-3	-	TGTGCCATCAGTGAGTCCAAGGGGTATAATTCACCCCTCCACTTT	CAISESKGYNSPLHF
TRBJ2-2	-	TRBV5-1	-	TGCGCCAGCAGGACAGCCGACACCGGGGAGCTGTTTTTT	CASRTADTGELFF
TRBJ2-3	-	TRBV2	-	TGTGCCAGCAGCCTCCTTAGCACAGATACGCAGTATTTT	CASSLLSTDTQYF
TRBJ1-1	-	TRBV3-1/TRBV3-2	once	TGTGCCAGCAGCCAGGGGGCCTCCCGCACTGAAGCTTTCTTT	CASSQGASRTEAFF
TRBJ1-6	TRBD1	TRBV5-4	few	TGTGCCAGCAGCTTAACCGGGACAGGGGCTTCACCCCTCCACTTT	CASSLTGTGASPLHF
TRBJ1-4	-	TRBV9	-	TGTGCCAGCAGCGCCCCGTGGAGGTTACCGCCAACTAATGAAAAACTGTTTTTT	CASSAPWRLPPTNEKLFF
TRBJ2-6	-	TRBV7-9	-	TGTGCCAGCAGCTTAGAGTGGGGACAACGCTCTGGGGCCAACGTCCTGACTTTC	CASSLEWGQRSGANVLTF
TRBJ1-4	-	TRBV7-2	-	TGTGCCAGCAGCTTCGGGAGGGAAAAACTGTTTTTT	CASSFGREKLFF
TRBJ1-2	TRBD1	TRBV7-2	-	TGTGCCAGCAGCTCGCCGGGACAGCTCTATGGCTACACCTTC	CASSSPGQLYGYTF
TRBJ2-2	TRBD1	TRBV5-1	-	TGCGCCAGCAGCTTATACGGACAGGGGGTTGGCGGGGAGCTGTTTTTT	CASSLYGQGVGGELFF
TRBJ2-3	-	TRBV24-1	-	TGTGCCACCAGTGATTTAGGGTCCCGAGGGATCGGAGATACGCAGTATTTT	CATSDLGSRGIGDTQYF
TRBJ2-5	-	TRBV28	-	TGTGCCCATGCCAGGGGCCGGAGAAGGGGGGAGACCCAGTACTTC	CAHARGRRRGETQYF
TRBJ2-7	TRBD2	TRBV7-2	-	TGTGCCAGCAGCTTAGGTCTAGCGGGGGTTGAGCAGTACTTC	CASSLGLAGVEQYF
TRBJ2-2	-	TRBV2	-	TGTGCCAGCAACCAGGAGGGGTTGGTCGCCGGGGAGCTGTTTTTT	CASNQEGLVAGELFF
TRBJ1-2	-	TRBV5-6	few	TGTGCCAGCAGCTTGGGAGGCAGGGCTTATGGCTACACCTTC	CASSLGGRAYGYTF
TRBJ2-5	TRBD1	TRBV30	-	TGTGCCTGGAGCAAACGGGGCGGGACAGGGTTTCAAGAGACCCAGTACTTC	CAWSKRGGTGFQETQYF
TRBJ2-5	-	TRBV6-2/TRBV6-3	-	TGTGCCAGCAGTTACTTAGGGAGGAGGGAGACCCAGTACTTC	CASSYLGRRETQYF
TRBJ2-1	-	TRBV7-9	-	TGTGCCAGCAGCTCCCTCCCCGGTAGTGAGCAGTTCTTC	CASSSLPGSEQFF
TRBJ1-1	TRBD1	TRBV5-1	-	TGCGCCAGCAGCGGAGGACAGGTCGGTGTCACTGAAGCTTTCTTT	CASSGGQVGVTEAFF
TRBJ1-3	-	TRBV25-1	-	TGTGCCAGCAGTGAATATCCGGGAAGAAACACCATATATTTT	CASSEYPGRNTIYF
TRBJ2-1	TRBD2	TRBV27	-	TGTGCCAGCAGGCAAAGGGCGGGGGCCTACAATGAGCAGTTCTTC	CASRQRAGAYNEQFF
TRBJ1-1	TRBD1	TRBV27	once	TGTGCCAGCAGTTTAGCAGGGGGCACTGAAGCTTTCTTT	CASSLAGGTEAFF
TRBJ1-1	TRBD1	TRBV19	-	TGTGCCAGTAGTTTCACAGGGGGGCCCACTGAAGCTTTCTTT	CASSFTGGPTEAFF
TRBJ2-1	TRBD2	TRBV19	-	TGTGCCAGTAGCCCAGCCCTAGCGGGAGTCTACAATGAGCAGTTCTTC	CASSPALAGVYNEQFF
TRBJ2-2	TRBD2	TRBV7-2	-	TGTGCCAGCAGCTTAGCGGGAGGGACCGGGGAGCTGTTTTTT	CASSLAGGTGELFF
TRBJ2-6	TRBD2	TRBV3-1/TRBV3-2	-	TGTGCCAGCAGCCCTCTAGCGGGAGGGACTGGGGCCAACGTCCTGACTTTC	CASSPLAGGTGANVLTF
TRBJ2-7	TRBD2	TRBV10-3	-	TGTGCCATCAGTGAGTCAGTAGTAGCGGGAACCTACGAGCAGTACTTC	CAISESVVAGTYEQYF
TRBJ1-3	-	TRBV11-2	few	TGTGCCAGCAGCTTTGGCACAGCTGGTACTGGAAACACCATATATTTT	CASSFGTAGTGNTIYF
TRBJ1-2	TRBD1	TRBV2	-	TGTGCCACTCTCTCGGACAGGGGCGGCTATGGCTACACCTTC	CATLSDRGGYGYTF
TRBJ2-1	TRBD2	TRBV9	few	TGTGCCAGCAGCTACTCACTAGCGGGAGGTATTTACAATGAGCAGTTCTTC	CASSYSLAGGIYNEQFF
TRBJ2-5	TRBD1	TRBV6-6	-	TGTGCCAGCAGTTCCAGGGACAGCGAGGGAACCCAGTACTTC	CASSSRDSEGTQYF
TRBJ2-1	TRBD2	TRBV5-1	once	TGCGCCAGCAGCTCAGGCGGGCTAGCGGGAACCAATGAGCAGTTCTTC	CASSSGGLAGTNEQFF
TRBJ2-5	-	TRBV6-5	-	TGTGCCAGCAGTTACTACCAGGACATATACTTC	CASSYYQDIYF
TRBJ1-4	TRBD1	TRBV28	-	TGTGCCAGCAGCCGAACAGGGGGCACTAATGAAAAACTGTTTTTT	CASSRTGGTNEKLFF
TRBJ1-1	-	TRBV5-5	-	TGTGCCAGCAGCTTAGGATCGGGGAATTGGGCTTTCTTT	CASSLGSGNWAFF
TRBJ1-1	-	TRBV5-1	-	TGCGCCAGCAGCTTGGAATACCTAACTGAAGCTTTCTTT	CASSLEYLTEAFF
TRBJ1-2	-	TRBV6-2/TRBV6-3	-	TGTGCCAGCAGTTACTCCCGGGTCCTTAACTATGGCTACACCTTC	CASSYSRVLNYGYTF